The clone carrying this T cell receptor beta chain was observed many times. TCR beta CDR3 region amplification was performed from RNA transcripts. TCR CDR3 regions were first amplified by RT-PCR with HTBI primers. TCRdb re-called the multiplex PCR reads through MiXCR, storing one row per CDR3 protein. The table shows some 530,000 distinct CDR3 sequences, with roughly 22% occurring only once. The data were obtained in a study of T cells in Graves' hyperthyroidism and ophthalmopathy. With 5 bases removed from V and 0 bases from J, the gap between germline ends came to 19 bases. The germline V gene encodes CDR1 MDHEN and CDR2 SYDVKM. This CDR3 comprises 17 residues.

This clonotype was obtained from a woman aged 70-85 years with Graves' ophthalmopathy. The chain uses TRBV28 and TRBJ1-1; D gene ambiguous. Sequenced material: blood. CDR3 nucleotide sequence: TGTGCCAGCAGTGCTCATTCGCGGATCATCATGAACACTGAAGCTTTCTTT. Its translation: CASSAHSRIIMNTEAFF.